This TCR beta chain was recovered during a study of cytomegalovirus exposure and HLA in healthy donors. Whole-study findings and limits: The authors reported that TCR beta sequences could predict HLA-A and HLA-B alleles. These predictions were accurate for most subjects in the first cohort.

The PCR employed 60 Vbeta primers together with 13 Jbeta primers. Sequenced by immunoSEQ multiplex PCR; TCRdb stores in-frame clones only, minus some. The sample records 90,000 or so clones, 80% to 90% being singletons. In the case of this clone: What it recognizes is unknown.

Specimen: PBMCs. This clonotype was sampled from a man aged 30 to 45 in good health and CMV-seropositive.

In DNA form, the CDR3 reads TGTGCCAGCAGTGTGGCGGTCGATACGCAGTATTTT. Residues: CASSVAVDTQYF. This chain joins TRBV6-1 and TRBJ2-3; D is unresolved. There are 12 residues in the CDR3. Germline V gene lookup returns CDR1 MNHNS and CDR2 SASEGT. V was pared by 4 bases and J by 6 bases, with 8 bases between.